This TCR beta chain was found in a study of OX40 agonist ivuxolimab in advanced cancers. Study-level background: A male proportion of 82.7% was recorded, with mean age approximately 56 years and range roughly 23 to 79. Study findings and constraints: Fewer expanded clones were found on average in CD4+ than in CD8+ T cells. CD4+ and CD8+ T cells in blood underwent clonal expansion by week 6 at 0.1 to 3.0 mg/kg. Determination of antigen specificity was not performed for the expanded peripheral T cells.

Trimming cost V 4 bases and J 8 bases, with 20 bases left between them. The CDR3 runs to 16 residues. Germline assignment: CDR1 MDHEN and CDR2 SYDVKM. Sequencing used immunoSEQ multiplex PCR; TCRdb keeps in-frame clones, though not all of them. The sample has about 88,000 clones, approximately 89% seen once. In regard to this clone: Antigen unknown.

This sequence joins TRBV28 and TRBJ1-4; D gene unclear. The receptor was isolated from an adult with an advanced solid tumor such as melanoma, head and neck, liver or kidney cancer. Sequenced material: CD4+ or CD8+ T cells sorted from blood, taken in a trial of the OX40 agonist ivuxolimab. CDR3 coding DNA: TGTGCCAGCAGTTCCCTTCGACGGGGTTTTTGGGAAAAACTGTTTTTT. This gives the protein CASSSLRRGFWEKLFF. The full variable domain, rest sourced from reference TRBV28 and TRBJ1-4, is DVKVTQSSRYLVKRTGEKVFLECVQDMDHENMFWYRQDPGLGLRLIYFSYDVKMKEKGDIPEGYSVSREKKERFSLILESASTNQTSMYLCASSSLRRGFWEKLFFGSGTQLSVL.